The rows below give T cell receptor beta chains drawn from one sample of a study of regulatory T cells in long-lasting Graves disease. Using its own MiXCR run on the multiplex PCR reads, TCRdb lists one record per CDR3 protein. The sample yields approximately 400,000 distinct CDR3 sequences, approximately 15% seen once. The data were also submitted as part of a second study, on T cells in Graves' hyperthyroidism and ophthalmopathy.

The sample here was peripheral blood mononuclear cells (PBMCs), taken at new diagnosis, from a patient treated with antithyroid drugs. The source of these receptors is a woman between 35 and 50 years old with Graves disease. Each CDR3 is given with its conserved first and last residue. A D gene is named only where the DNA matches it firmly. A clone size is listed for some rows: how often the clone was seen (once, few, many), or a class if it is expanded.

V,size,D,J,length,CDR3,DNA
TRBV6-5,many,-,TRBJ2-7,16,CASSYSMKSQTYEQYF,TGTGCCAGCAGTTACTCTATGAAGTCCCAAACCTACGAGCAGTACTTC
TRBV6-2/TRBV6-3,many,-,TRBJ1-1,17,CASSYSIAGTPNTEAFF,TGTGCCAGCAGTTACTCGATAGCCGGGACACCGAACACTGAAGCTTTCTTT
TRBV12-3/TRBV12-4,many,-,TRBJ1-1,13,CASSPGLHTEAFF,TGTGCCAGCAGTCCCGGACTACACACTGAAGCTTTCTTT
TRBV9,many,-,TRBJ2-3,15,CASSVAWGPTDTQYF,TGTGCCAGCAGCGTAGCTTGGGGGCCGACAGATACGCAGTATTTT
TRBV20-1,-,TRBD1,TRBJ1-5,15,CSARGRAGGHQPQHF,TGCAGTGCTAGAGGCCGCGCAGGGGGCCATCAGCCCCAGCATTTT
TRBV28,-,-,TRBJ2-7,14,CASSRWDNSYEQYF,TGTGCCAGCAGTCGTTGGGACAACTCCTACGAGCAGTACTTC
TRBV28,many,TRBD1,TRBJ1-6,16,CASSPLDRGYNSPLHF,TGTGCCAGCAGTCCACTGGACAGGGGGTATAATTCACCCCTCCACTTT
TRBV6-6,many,-,TRBJ1-6,18,CASSYSSQAIRTNSPLHF,TGTGCCAGCAGTTACTCGAGTCAGGCCATCCGAACGAATTCACCCCTCCACTTT
TRBV24-1,many,-,TRBJ2-3,15,CATSVPRLGTDTQYF,TGTGCCACCAGTGTTCCGAGACTAGGCACAGATACGCAGTATTTT
TRBV10-3,many,-,TRBJ2-2,14,CAISTGTAPGELFF,TGTGCCATCAGTACCGGGACCGCCCCCGGGGAGCTGTTTTTT
TRBV2,-,-,TRBJ1-2,14,CACSEALTLDGRDF,TGTGCCTGCAGTGAAGCGCTTACCTTGGACGGGAGGGACTTC
TRBV19,-,-,TRBJ1-4,14,CASSRRDGNEKLFF,TGTGCCAGTAGTAGGCGGGACGGGAATGAAAAACTGTTTTTT
TRBV18,-,-,TRBJ2-7,14,CASSPSTESYEQYF,TGTGCCAGCTCACCCTCGACGGAGTCCTACGAGCAGTACTTC
TRBV5-1,few,TRBD1,TRBJ1-3,15,CASSTQGAPGNTIYF,TGCGCCAGCAGCACACAGGGGGCCCCTGGAAACACCATATATTTT
TRBV24-1,-,-,TRBJ2-2,15,CATSVRGRGTGELFF,TGTGCCACCAGTGTTCGTGGGAGAGGCACCGGGGAGCTGTTTTTT
TRBV20-1,many,-,TRBJ1-5,15,CSAMKQVEGNQPQHF,TGCAGTGCCATGAAACAGGTAGAGGGGAATCAGCCCCAGCATTTT
TRBV12-3/TRBV12-4,many,TRBD1,TRBJ2-7,15,CASSGETGGSGEQYF,TGTGCCAGCAGTGGCGAGACAGGGGGCTCCGGGGAGCAGTACTTC
TRBV30,many,TRBD1,TRBJ2-5,14,CAWDRQGVKETQYF,TGTGCCTGGGACCGACAGGGGGTCAAAGAGACCCAGTACTTC
TRBV12-3/TRBV12-4,many,-,TRBJ2-5,13,CASSLEVQETQYF,TGTGCCAGCAGTTTGGAGGTACAAGAGACCCAGTACTTC
TRBV11-2,many,TRBD2,TRBJ2-3,16,CASSLLASGIADTQYF,TGTGCCAGCAGCTTATTGGCTAGCGGGATTGCAGATACGCAGTATTTT
TRBV6-5,many,TRBD1,TRBJ1-1,14,CASSYSTGGTEAFF,TGTGCCAGCAGTTACTCTACAGGGGGCACTGAAGCTTTCTTT
TRBV20-1,-,TRBD2,TRBJ2-7,13,CSAREGGDYEQYF,TGCAGTGCTAGAGAGGGAGGGGACTACGAGCAGTACTTC
TRBV20-1,few,TRBD2,TRBJ2-1,13,CSARLANFGEQFF,TGCAGTGCCCGACTAGCGAACTTTGGTGAGCAGTTCTTC